This T cell receptor beta chain came from a study of graft-versus-host responses after intestinal transplantation. Whole-study findings and limits: High graft-versus-host to host-versus-graft clonal ratios were seen in allografts of patients with graft-donor T cell macrochimerism.

Profiled with immunoSEQ multiplex PCR; TCRdb holds only in-frame clones, not every one. The data contain fewer than 130,000 clones, around 95% of them singletons. Germline assignment: CDR1 MNHEY and CDR2 SVGAGI. The CDR3 spans 15 residues. Trimming took 6 bases from V and 3 from J, leaving 18 bases between them. Comment on this clone: Its cognate antigen is unknown.

This clonotype originated in a human donor who received an intestinal transplant. Sequenced here: unstimulated CD8+ T cells sorted from spleen or lymph node cells, sampled before intestinal transplant. The V and J genes are TRBV6-5 and TRBJ2-7; D not certain. The CDR3: CASSPEVAAIYEQYF. The CDR3 nucleotides read TGTGCCAGCAGCCCAGAGGTGGCGGCGATCTACGAGCAGTACTTC.